The rows below give T cell receptor beta chains drawn from one sample of a study of vaccination and CD4 T cells after COVID-19. The antigens these receptors bind are not known. A single record per CDR3 protein comes from TCRdb applying MiXCR to the PCR reads. Among approximately 19,000 distinct CDR3 sequences listed, 45% to 60% were seen once. The sequencing here drew on CD4+ T cells from blood, cultured in vitro, taken after SARS-CoV-2 vaccination. All receptors come from a human donor who had recovered from COVID-19. The conserved cysteine and the conserved F or W are not part of the CDR3 here. Each record gives: V gene, J gene, clone size, CDR3 protein. A row's size may be missing; if present it is once, few, many or a size class.

>TRBV12-3/TRBV12-4|TRBJ2-5|-
ASTPRLAGGQETQY
>TRBV12-3/TRBV12-4|TRBJ1-2|-
ASRAGGANYGYT
>TRBV20-1|TRBJ1-1|few
SARWGGYTEAF
>TRBV20-1|TRBJ1-3|once
SAREIVGQLGNTIY
>TRBV20-1|TRBJ1-5|-
SASDRNQPQH
>TRBV7-2|TRBJ2-7|few
ASSLAPSGGLPKPYEQY
>TRBV20-1|TRBJ2-1|-
SARGPADYNEQF
>TRBV7-9|TRBJ1-2|-
ASSLGDKGGYT
>TRBV11-3|TRBJ1-1|-
ASSLGQANTEAF
>TRBV18|TRBJ1-1|-
ASSPGAHTEAF
>TRBV19|TRBJ1-1|-
ASSLTEPNTEAF
>TRBV28|TRBJ2-7|-
ASSSGNRPYEQY
>TRBV2|TRBJ1-6|few
ASSERGYNSPLH
>TRBV18|TRBJ1-1|-
ASSRGTALNTEAF
>TRBV20-1|TRBJ1-6|-
SARSPRGQGGSPLH
>TRBV7-9|TRBJ2-5|-
ASSLKGLAVRETQY
>TRBV11-3|TRBJ1-1|-
ASSLVFRDRAKGPEAF
>TRBV15|TRBJ2-7|few
ATSRDLVGGPWEQY
>TRBV7-6|TRBJ1-2|few
ASSRTTGGHYGYT
>TRBV11-3|TRBJ2-7|-
ASRGQGAVGEQY
>TRBV20-1|TRBJ2-7|-
SARDFEAGPPYGQY
>TRBV10-1|TRBJ1-2|few
ASSESIGSITGYT
>TRBV6-2/TRBV6-3|TRBJ2-2|-
ASSPDSWDTGELF
>TRBV3-1|TRBJ2-7|-
ASSPRGGEQY
>TRBV19|TRBJ2-7|-
LGDLTSYEQY
>TRBV6-1|TRBJ2-7|-
ASSILDRGGSYEQY
>TRBV15|TRBJ2-1|-
ATSSREQGKQF
>TRBV20-1|TRBJ2-5|-
SARGSGGAGETQY